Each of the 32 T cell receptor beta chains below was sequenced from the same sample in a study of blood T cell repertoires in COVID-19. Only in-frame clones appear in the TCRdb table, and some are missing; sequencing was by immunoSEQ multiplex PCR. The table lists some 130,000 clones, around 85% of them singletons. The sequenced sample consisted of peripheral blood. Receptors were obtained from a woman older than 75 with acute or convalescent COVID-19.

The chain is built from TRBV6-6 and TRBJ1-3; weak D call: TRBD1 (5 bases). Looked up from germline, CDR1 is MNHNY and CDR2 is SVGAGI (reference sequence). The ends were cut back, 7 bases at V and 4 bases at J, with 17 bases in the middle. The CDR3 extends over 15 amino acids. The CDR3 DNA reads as TGTGCCAGCACTCTTGGGGGGAGTTACGGAAACACCATATATTTT. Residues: CASTLGGSYGNTIYF.

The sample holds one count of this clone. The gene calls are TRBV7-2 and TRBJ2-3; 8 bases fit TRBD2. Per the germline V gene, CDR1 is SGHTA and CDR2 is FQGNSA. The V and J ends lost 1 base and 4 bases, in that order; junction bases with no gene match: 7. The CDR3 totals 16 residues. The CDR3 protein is CASSLVSGLGSDTQYF. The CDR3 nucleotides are TGTGCCAGCAGCTTAGTATCGGGACTAGGTTCAGATACGCAGTATTTT.

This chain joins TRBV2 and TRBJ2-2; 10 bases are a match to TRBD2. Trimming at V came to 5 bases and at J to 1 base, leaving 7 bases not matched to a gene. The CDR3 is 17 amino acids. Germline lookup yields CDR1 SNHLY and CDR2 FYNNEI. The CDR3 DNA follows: TGTGCCAGCAGTTGGTCACCTAGCGGGGGGAACACCGGGGAGCTGTTTTTT. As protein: CASSWSPSGGNTGELFF.

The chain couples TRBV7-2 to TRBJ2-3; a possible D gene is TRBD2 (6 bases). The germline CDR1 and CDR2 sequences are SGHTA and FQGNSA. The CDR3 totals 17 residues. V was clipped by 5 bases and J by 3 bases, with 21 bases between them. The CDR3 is CASSPRERRVVTDTQYF. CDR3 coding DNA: TGTGCCAGCAGCCCCCGCGAGCGGAGGGTTGTGACAGATACGCAGTATTTT. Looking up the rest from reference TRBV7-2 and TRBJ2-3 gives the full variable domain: GAGVSQSPSNKVTEKGKDVELRCDPISGHTALYWYRQSLGQGLEFLIYFQGNSAPDKSGLPSDRFSAERTGGSVSTLTIQRTQQEDSAVYLCASSPRERRVVTDTQYFGPGTRLTVL.

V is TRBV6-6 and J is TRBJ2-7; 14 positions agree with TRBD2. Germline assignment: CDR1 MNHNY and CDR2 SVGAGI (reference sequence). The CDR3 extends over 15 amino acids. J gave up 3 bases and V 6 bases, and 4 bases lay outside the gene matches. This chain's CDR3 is CASSSGTSGSYEQYF. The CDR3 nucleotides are TGTGCCAGCAGCTCCGGGACTAGCGGGAGCTACGAGCAGTACTTC.

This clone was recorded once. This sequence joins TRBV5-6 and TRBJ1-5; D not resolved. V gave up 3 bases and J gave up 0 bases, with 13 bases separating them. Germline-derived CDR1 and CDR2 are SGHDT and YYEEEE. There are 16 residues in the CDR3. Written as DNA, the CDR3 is TGTGCCAGCAGCTCGAGAGGCCTCTATAGCAATCAGCCCCAGCATTTT. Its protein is CASSSRGLYSNQPQHF.

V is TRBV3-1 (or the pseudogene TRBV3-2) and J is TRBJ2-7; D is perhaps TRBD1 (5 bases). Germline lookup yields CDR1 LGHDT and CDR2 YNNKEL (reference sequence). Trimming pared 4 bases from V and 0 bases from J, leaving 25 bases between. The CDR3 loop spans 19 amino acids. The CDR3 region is CASSRFSGRDDLSSYEQYF. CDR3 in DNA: TGTGCCAGCAGCCGTTTCTCGGGCAGGGATGATTTGTCCTCCTACGAGCAGTACTTC.

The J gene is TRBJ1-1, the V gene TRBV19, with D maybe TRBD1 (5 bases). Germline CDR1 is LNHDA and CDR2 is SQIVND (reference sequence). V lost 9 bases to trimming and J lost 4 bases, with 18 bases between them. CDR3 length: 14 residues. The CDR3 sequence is CARGEPGRVTEAFF. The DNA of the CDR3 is TGTGCCAGGGGGGAGCCCGGGAGGGTCACTGAAGCTTTCTTT.

The CDR3 DNA follows: TGTGCCAGCAGCGCTAGCGGGTTGGGACAGCCTAATGAAAAACTGTTTTTT. Its translation: CASSASGLGQPNEKLFF. The chain joins TRBV5-4 to TRBJ1-4; TRBD1 agrees at 7 bases. Germline CDR1 and CDR2: SGHNT and YYREEE (reference sequence). This CDR3 is built from 17 residues. The J segment lost 3 bases and the V segment lost 4 bases, leaving 12 bases of the junction unmatched.

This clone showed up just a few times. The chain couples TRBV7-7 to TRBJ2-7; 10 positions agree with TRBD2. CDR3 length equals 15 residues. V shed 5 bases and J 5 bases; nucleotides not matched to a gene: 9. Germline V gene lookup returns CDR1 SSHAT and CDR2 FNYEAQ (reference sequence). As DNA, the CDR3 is TGTGCCAGCAGCCCTGCTAGCGGGAGACCCCACGAGCAGTACTTC. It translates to CASSPASGRPHEQYF.

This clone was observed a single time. In nucleotides, the CDR3 is TGTGCCAGCAGCGTAGTCGGGGGGCAATTAGATACGCAGTATTTT. It translates to CASSVVGGQLDTQYF. The chain carries TRBV9 and TRBJ2-3; maybe TRBD2 (7 bases). From germline, CDR1 is SGDLS and CDR2 YYNGEE. This CDR3 is built from 15 residues. V lost 0 bases and J lost 5, with 13 bases in between.

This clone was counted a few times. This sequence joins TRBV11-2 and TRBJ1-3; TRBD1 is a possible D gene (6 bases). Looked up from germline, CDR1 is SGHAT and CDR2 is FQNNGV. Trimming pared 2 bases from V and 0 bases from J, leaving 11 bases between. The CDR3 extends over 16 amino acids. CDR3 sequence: CASSLLSQGSGNTIYF. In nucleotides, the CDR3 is TGTGCCAGCAGCTTACTTTCACAGGGCTCTGGAAACACCATATATTTT.

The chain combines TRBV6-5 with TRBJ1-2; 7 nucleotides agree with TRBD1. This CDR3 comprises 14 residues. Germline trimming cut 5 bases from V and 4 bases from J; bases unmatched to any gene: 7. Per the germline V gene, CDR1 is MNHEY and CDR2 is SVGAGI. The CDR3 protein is CASSIRQGTYGYTF. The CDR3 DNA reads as TGTGCCAGCAGTATTCGACAGGGAACCTATGGCTACACCTTC.

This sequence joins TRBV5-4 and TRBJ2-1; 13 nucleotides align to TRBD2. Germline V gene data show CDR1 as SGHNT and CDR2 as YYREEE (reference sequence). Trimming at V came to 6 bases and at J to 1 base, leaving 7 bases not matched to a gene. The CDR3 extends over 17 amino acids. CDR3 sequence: CASTGLAGVISYNEQFF. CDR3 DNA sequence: TGTGCCAGCACTGGACTAGCGGGAGTGATTTCCTACAATGAGCAGTTCTTC.

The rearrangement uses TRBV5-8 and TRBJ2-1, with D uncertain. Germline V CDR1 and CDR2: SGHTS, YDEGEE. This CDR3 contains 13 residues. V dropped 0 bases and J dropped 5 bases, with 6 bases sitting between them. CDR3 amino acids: CASSLDNNNEQFF. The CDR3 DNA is TGTGCCAGCAGCTTGGACAACAACAATGAGCAGTTCTTC.

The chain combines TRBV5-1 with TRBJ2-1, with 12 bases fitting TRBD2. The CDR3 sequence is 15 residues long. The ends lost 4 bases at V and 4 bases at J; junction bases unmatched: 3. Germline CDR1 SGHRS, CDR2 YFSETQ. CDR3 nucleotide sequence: TGCGCCAGCAGCGTGGGACTAGCGGGTTACAATGAGCAGTTCTTC. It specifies CASSVGLAGYNEQFF.

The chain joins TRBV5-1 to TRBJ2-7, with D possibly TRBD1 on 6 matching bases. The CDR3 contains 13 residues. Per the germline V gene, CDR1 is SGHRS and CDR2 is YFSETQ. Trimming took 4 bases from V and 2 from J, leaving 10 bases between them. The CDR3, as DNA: TGCGCCAGCAGCGTTGGACAGACCTACGAGCAGTACTTC. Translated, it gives CASSVGQTYEQYF.

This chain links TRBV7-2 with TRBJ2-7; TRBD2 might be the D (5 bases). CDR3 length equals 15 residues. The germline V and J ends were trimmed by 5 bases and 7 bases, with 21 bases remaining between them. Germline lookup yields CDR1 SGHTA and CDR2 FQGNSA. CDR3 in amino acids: CASSPRSGPTGEQYF. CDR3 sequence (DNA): TGTGCCAGCAGCCCTAGATCCGGCCCCACGGGGGAGCAGTACTTC.

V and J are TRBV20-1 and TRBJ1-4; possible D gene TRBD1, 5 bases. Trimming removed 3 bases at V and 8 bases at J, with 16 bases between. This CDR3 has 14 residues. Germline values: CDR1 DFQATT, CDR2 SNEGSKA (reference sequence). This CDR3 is CSASGAGLEEKLFF. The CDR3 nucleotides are TGCAGTGCTAGTGGGGCAGGGTTGGAGGAAAAACTGTTTTTT.

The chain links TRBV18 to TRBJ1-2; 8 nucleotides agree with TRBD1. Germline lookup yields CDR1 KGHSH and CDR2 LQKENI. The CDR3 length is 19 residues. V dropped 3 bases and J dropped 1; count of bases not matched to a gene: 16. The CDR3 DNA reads TGTGCCAGCTCACCCGTGAGCCCAGCACAGGGGGGGATTAACTATGGCTACACCTTC. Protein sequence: CASSPVSPAQGGINYGYTF.

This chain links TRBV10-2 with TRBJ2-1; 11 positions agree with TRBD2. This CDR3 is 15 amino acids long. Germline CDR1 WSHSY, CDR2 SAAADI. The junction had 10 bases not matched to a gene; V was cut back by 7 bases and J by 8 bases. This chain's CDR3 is CASTDVIAGGDEQFF. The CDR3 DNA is TGCGCCAGCACAGATGTAATAGCGGGAGGGGATGAGCAGTTCTTC.

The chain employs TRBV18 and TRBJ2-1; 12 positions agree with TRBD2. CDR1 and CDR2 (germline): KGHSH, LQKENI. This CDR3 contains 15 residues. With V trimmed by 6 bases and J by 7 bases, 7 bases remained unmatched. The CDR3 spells CASSPSGRARNEQFF. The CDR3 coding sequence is TGTGCCAGCTCTCCTAGCGGGAGGGCCCGTAATGAGCAGTTCTTC.

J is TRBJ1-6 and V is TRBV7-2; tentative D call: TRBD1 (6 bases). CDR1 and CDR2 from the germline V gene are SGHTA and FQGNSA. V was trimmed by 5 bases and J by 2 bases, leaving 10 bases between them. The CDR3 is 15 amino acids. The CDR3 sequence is CASSPGQTYNSPLHF. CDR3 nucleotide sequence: TGTGCCAGCAGCCCAGGACAGACCTATAATTCACCCCTCCACTTT.

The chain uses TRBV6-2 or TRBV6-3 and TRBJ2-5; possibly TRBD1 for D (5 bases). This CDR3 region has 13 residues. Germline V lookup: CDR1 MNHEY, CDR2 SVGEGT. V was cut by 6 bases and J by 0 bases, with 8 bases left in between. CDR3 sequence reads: CASSHRNQETQYF. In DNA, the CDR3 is TGTGCCAGCAGCCACAGGAACCAAGAGACCCAGTACTTC.

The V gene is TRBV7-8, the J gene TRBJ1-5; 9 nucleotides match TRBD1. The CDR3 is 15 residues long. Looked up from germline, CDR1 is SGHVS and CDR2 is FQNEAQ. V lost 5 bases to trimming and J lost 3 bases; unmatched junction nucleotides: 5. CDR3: CASSTRQGVNQPQHF. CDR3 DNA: TGTGCCAGCAGCACCCGACAGGGGGTCAATCAGCCCCAGCATTTT. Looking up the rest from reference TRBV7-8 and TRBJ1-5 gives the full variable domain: GAGVSQSPRYKVAKRGQDVALRCDPISGHVSLFWYQQALGQGPEFLTYFQNEAQLDKSGLPSDRFFAERPEGSVSTLKIQRTQQEDSAVYLCASSTRQGVNQPQHFGDGTRLSIL.

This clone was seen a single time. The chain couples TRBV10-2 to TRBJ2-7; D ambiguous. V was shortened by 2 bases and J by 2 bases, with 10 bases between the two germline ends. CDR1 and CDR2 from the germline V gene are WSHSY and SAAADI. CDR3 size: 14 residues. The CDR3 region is CASSEGLKPYEQYF. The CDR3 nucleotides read TGCGCCAGCAGTGAGGGCTTGAAACCCTACGAGCAGTACTTC.

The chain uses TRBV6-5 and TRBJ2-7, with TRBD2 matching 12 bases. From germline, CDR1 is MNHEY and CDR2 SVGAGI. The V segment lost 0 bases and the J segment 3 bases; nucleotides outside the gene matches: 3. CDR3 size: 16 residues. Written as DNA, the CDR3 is TGTGCCAGCAGTTACTCCGGACTAGCGGGAAGCTACGAGCAGTACTTC. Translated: CASSYSGLAGSYEQYF.

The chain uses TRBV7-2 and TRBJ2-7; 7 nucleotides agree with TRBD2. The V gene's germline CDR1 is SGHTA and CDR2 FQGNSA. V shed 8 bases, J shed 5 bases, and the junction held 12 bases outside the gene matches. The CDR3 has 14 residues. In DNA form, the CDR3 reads TGTGCCAGCCGCCCGGGACTACCCTCGGACGAGCAGTACTTC. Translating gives CASRPGLPSDEQYF.

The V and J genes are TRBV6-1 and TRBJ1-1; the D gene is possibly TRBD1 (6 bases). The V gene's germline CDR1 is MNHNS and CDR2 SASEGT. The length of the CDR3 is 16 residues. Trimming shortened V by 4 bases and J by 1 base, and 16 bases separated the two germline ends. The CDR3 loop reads CASSVTGRGSNTEAFF. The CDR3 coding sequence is TGTGCCAGCAGTGTAACAGGGAGAGGGTCGAACACTGAAGCTTTCTTT.

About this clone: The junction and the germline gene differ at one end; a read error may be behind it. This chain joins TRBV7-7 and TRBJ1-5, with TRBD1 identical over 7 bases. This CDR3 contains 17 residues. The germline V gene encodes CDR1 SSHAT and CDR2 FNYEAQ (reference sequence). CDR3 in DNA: TGTGCTAGCAGCTATGCCTCACTGCAGGGGGTTCGCCGGCCCCAGCATTTT. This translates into CASSYASLQGVRRPQHF.

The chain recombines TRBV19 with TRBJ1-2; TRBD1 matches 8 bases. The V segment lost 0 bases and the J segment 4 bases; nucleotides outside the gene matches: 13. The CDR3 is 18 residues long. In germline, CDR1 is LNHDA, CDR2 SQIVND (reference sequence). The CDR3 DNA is TGTGCCAGTAGTATAGATCGTACGGCCCGACAGGGGACCTATGGCTACACCTTC. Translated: CASSIDRTARQGTYGYTF.

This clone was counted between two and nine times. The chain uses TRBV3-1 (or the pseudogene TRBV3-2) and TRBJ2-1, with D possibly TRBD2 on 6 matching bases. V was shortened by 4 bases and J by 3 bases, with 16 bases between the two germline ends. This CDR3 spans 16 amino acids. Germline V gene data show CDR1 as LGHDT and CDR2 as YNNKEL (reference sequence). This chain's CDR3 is CASSRGLARIYNEQFF. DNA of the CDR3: TGTGCCAGCAGCCGGGGACTTGCGCGTATCTACAATGAGCAGTTCTTC.